This T cell receptor beta chain was recorded in a study of shared clonotypes between healthy human individuals. The authors ran the assay at deep level. Per sorted-subset replicate PCR, input was about 180 ng DNA, representing tens of thousands of T cell genomes. Here immunoSEQ multiplex PCR was the method, and the copy in TCRdb shows in-frame clones only, minus some. The table includes more than 850,000 clones, 75% to 85% detected once. Whole-study results and caveats: Represented diversity (both genetic and exposure-history) was limited by the small number of donors. Blood alone was sampled, and tissue repertoires likely differ.

This clone was counted ten times or more. Its antigen is unidentified. Sequenced: memory CD4+ T cells from PBMCs. Subset indicated: CD45RA-negative fraction. The source is a man aged 18 to 29 in good health. Some clones in this sample may be carry-over from other donors' samples.

The CDR3 sequence is CASSLNGREGDEQYF. The CDR3, as DNA: TGTGCCAGCAGCTTAAACGGGCGGGAGGGCGACGAGCAGTACTTC. The chain employs TRBV7-3 and TRBJ2-7; 9 bases fit TRBD2. The trim removed 1 base at V and 5 bases at J, leaving 6 bases unmatched. The CDR3 consists of 15 residues. Germline V gene sequence: CDR1 SGHTA, CDR2 FQGTGA. Filled out from reference TRBV7-3 and TRBJ2-7, the complete variable domain reads GAGVSQTPSNKVTEKGKYVELRCDPISGHTALYWYRQSLGQGPEFLIYFQGTGAADDSGLPNDRFFAVRPEGSVSTLKIQRTERGDSAVYLCASSLNGREGDEQYFGPGTRLTVT.